This passage covers 12 T cell receptor beta chains from one sample sequenced in a study of OX40 agonist ivuxolimab in advanced cancers. Assay: immunoSEQ multiplex PCR; the TCRdb copy retains only in-frame clones and omits some. Among around 50,000 clones listed, about 80% were seen once. The input for sequencing was CD4+ or CD8+ T cells sorted from blood, taken in a trial of the OX40 agonist ivuxolimab. These receptors were taken from an adult with an advanced solid tumor such as melanoma, head and neck, liver or kidney cancer.

This chain uses TRBV27 with TRBJ2-7; the match to TRBD1 covers 8 bases. V lost 6 bases to trimming and J lost 3 bases; unmatched junction nucleotides: 7. The CDR3 sequence is 14 residues long. Germline V lookup: CDR1 MNHEY, CDR2 SMNVEV (reference sequence). In DNA, the CDR3 is TGTGCCAGCAGAGGGACAGGTGGAGTCTACGAGCAGTACTTC. Its translation is CASRGTGGVYEQYF.

In DNA, the CDR3 is TGTGCCAGCAGCGTACTAGCGGGAGTGGTTGAGCAGTTCTTC. Translating it yields CASSVLAGVVEQFF. The rearrangement joins TRBV9 to TRBJ2-1; 10 bases align to TRBD2. Trimming removed 1 base from V and 9 bases from J; junction bases left unmatched: 4. CDR1 is SGDLS and CDR2 is YYNGEE in the germline V gene. This CDR3 spans 14 amino acids.

V usage is TRBV11-2 and J usage is TRBJ2-3; possible D gene TRBD1, 5 bases. Trimming cost V 5 bases and J 2 bases, with 17 bases left between them. The CDR3 totals 16 residues. Per germline, CDR1 SGHAT and CDR2 FQNNGV. The CDR3 loop is CASSPGRSDHTDTQYF. The CDR3 DNA reads TGTGCCAGCAGCCCAGGGCGGAGCGATCACACAGATACGCAGTATTTT.

The chain combines TRBV6-5 with TRBJ2-5; TRBD1 matches at 11 bases. The length of the CDR3 is 13 residues. Germline V CDR1 and CDR2: MNHEY, SVGAGI. The ends lost 11 bases at V and 5 bases at J; junction bases unmatched: 7. The CDR3 protein is CAGRTGGVETQYF. As DNA, the CDR3 is TGTGCCGGGAGGACAGGGGGCGTGGAGACCCAGTACTTC.

The rearrangement joins TRBV6-1 to TRBJ1-3; the D is unclear. V lost 2 bases, J lost 4 bases, and 12 bases lay in between. The CDR3 has 15 residues. The germline V gene has CDR1 MNHNS and CDR2 SASEGT. This chain's CDR3 is CASSEFMGSGNTIYF. The CDR3 bases are TGTGCCAGCAGTGAATTCATGGGCTCGGGAAACACCATATATTTT.

The gene calls are TRBV5-4 and TRBJ2-2, with D possibly matching TRBD1 (6 bases). Germline CDR1 and CDR2: SGHNT and YYREEE (reference sequence). This CDR3 spans 16 amino acids. Trimming shortened V by 5 bases and J by 1 base, and 15 bases separated the two germline ends. This chain's CDR3 is CASSQTGTMNTGELFF. CDR3 in DNA: TGTGCCAGCAGTCAAACCGGGACAATGAACACCGGGGAGCTGTTTTTT.

The chain has TRBV13 and TRBJ2-5; 10 bases agree with TRBD2. V lost 5 bases and J lost 5; bases outside the gene matches: 5. The CDR3 runs 14 residues. In germline, CDR1 is PRHDT, CDR2 FYEKMQ (reference sequence). DNA of the CDR3: TGTGCCAGCAGCCCCGTAGCGGGAGGCGAGACCCAGTACTTC. Protein: CASSPVAGGETQYF. The full variable domain, its missing parts supplied by reference TRBV13 and TRBJ2-5, is AAGVIQSPRHLIKEKRETATLKCYPIPRHDTVYWYQQGPGQDPQFLISFYEKMQSDKGSIPDRFSAQQFSDYHSELNMSSLELGDSALYFCASSPVAGGETQYFGPGTRLLVL.

The rearrangement links TRBV7-9 to TRBJ2-4; weak D call: TRBD1 (6 bases). This CDR3 spans 15 amino acids. Germline V lookup: CDR1 SEHNR, CDR2 FQNEAQ (reference sequence). Trimming cost V 6 bases and J 8 bases, with 20 bases left between them. For the CDR3, the DNA is TGTGCCAGCAGGAAACTTGGACAGATGGGGGACATTCAGTACTTC. Amino acid sequence: CASRKLGQMGDIQYF.

The chain has TRBV5-1 and TRBJ2-3, with 12 bases matching TRBD2. The V gene end was trimmed by 4 bases and the J gene end by 3 bases; junction bases not matched to a gene: 3. Germline-derived CDR1 and CDR2 are SGHRS and YFSETQ. This CDR3 contains 15 residues. The CDR3: CASSPTSGRTDTQYF. DNA of the CDR3: TGCGCCAGCAGCCCGACTAGCGGGAGAACAGATACGCAGTATTTT.

The rearrangement uses TRBV5-4 and TRBJ2-7; TRBD1 agrees at 9 bases. V trimming: 1 base; J trimming: 6 bases; junction bases outside the gene matches: 5. CDR1 and CDR2 from the germline V gene are SGHNT and YYREEE (reference sequence). The CDR3 consists of 14 residues. The CDR3 DNA reads TGTGCCAGCAGCTTGTGGGACAGGGCTATCGAGCAGTACTTC. Protein sequence: CASSLWDRAIEQYF.

This chain joins TRBV7-2 and TRBJ1-3; no reliable D call. The ends were cut back, 1 base at V and 8 bases at J, with 12 bases in the middle. The CDR3 loop spans 14 amino acids. From germline, CDR1 is SGHTA and CDR2 FQGNSA. CDR3 coding DNA: TGTGCCAGCAGCTTAGGATGGTCAGCAGACACCATATATTTT. As protein: CASSLGWSADTIYF.

The chain uses TRBV20-1 and TRBJ1-5; D is unclear. CDR3 length: 11 amino acids. Per germline, CDR1 DFQATT and CDR2 SNEGSKA (reference sequence). Trimming took off 6 bases at V and 7 bases at J, with 10 bases between the two ends. In nucleotides, the CDR3 is TGCAGTGCAGCAGGAGACCAGCCCCAGCATTTT. It specifies CSAAGDQPQHF.